This TCR beta chain was retrieved from a study of T-cell reconstitution after alpha-beta-depleted transplantation in children. Study conclusions and caveats: After one year, T-cell counts and TCRbeta diversity mostly came from new T cells. Some patients' high day-60 TCRbeta diversity was traced to surviving recipient T cells and thymic progenitors. The study reportedly traced alpha-beta T cells about two months after transplant to several hundred expanded graft clones.

CDR3 length: 17 residues. Germline V gives CDR1 LGHDT, CDR2 YNNKEL (reference sequence). The V end lost 1 base, the J end lost 0 bases, and 13 bases lay between the germline ends. TCRbeta library construction was performed incorporating unique molecular identifiers. Using its own MiXCR run on the PCR reads, TCRdb lists one record per CDR3 protein. The top ten hold roughly two fifths of the sample, which has about 210,000 distinct CDR3 sequences, 17% seen once. This clonotype came up many times. What it binds is not known. The receptor comes from a male patient aged 2-10 years who had a stem cell transplant for acute lymphoblastic leukemia, so the T cells may come from the graft donor. The V gene is TRBV3-1, the J gene TRBJ2-1; no clear D. The sample consisted of PBMCs, mostly from graft donor cells, taken 360 days after TCRalphabeta/CD19-depleted stem cell transplant. The CDR3 DNA follows: TGTGCCAGCAGCCAAGTTCCGTGGGGAAGCTCCTACAATGAGCAGTTCTTC. As protein: CASSQVPWGSSYNEQFF.